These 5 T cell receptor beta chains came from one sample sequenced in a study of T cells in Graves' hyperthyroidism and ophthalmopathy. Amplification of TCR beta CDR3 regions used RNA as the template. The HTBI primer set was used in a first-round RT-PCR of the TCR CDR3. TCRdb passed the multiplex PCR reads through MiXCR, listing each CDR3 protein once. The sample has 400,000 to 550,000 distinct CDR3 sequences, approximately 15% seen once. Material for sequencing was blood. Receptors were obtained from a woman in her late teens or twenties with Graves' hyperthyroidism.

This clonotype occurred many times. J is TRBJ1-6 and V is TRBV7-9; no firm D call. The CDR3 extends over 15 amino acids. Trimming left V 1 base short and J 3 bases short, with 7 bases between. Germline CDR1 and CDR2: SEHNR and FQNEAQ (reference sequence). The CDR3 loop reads CASSLDTLYNSPLHF. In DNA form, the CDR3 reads TGTGCCAGCAGCTTAGATACCCTCTATAATTCACCCCTCCACTTT.

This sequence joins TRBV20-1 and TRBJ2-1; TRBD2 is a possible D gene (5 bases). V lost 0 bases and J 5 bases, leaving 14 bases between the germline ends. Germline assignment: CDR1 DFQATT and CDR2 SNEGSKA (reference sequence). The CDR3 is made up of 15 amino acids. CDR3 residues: CSARDPETGDNEQFF. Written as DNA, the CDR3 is TGCAGTGCTAGAGATCCCGAGACCGGGGACAATGAGCAGTTCTTC.

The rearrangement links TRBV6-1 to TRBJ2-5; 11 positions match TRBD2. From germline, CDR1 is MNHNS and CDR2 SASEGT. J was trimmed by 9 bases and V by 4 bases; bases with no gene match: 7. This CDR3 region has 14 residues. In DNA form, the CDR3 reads TGTGCCAGCAGTGGACTAGCGGGGTTCACGGCCCAGTACTTC. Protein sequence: CASSGLAGFTAQYF.

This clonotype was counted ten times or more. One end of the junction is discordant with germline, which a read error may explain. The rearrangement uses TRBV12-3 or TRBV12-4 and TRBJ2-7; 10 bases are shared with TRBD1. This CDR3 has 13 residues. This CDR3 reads CASETGGSHEQYF. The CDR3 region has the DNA TGTGCCAGCGAGACAGGGGGCTCCCACGAGCAGTACTTC.

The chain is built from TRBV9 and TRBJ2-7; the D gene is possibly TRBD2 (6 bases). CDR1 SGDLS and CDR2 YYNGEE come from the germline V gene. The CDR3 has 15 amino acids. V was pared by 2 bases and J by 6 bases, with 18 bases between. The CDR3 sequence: CASSVPPDRGCEQYV. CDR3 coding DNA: TGTGCCAGCAGCGTCCCCCCGGATCGGGGGTGCGAGCAGTACGTC.